The 28 T cell receptor beta chains in this list originate from one sample, sequenced in a study of OX40 agonist ivuxolimab in advanced cancers. Library generation was performed with the immunoSEQ multiplex PCR assay. TCRdb limited this immuneACCESS table to in-frame rearrangements with V and J called. A share of clones is missing; checked studies link under half to unresolved V genes, and the rest is unexplained. The sample records tens of thousands of clones, around 92% of which are singletons. The top ten clonotypes cover 10% to 15% of the sample. The source material was CD4+ or CD8+ T cells sorted from blood, sampled in a trial of the OX40 agonist ivuxolimab. These receptors were taken from an adult with an advanced solid tumor such as melanoma, head and neck, liver or kidney cancer.

The chain joins TRBV11-3 to TRBJ2-1, with D possibly being TRBD1 (5 bases). Trimming removed 5 bases at V and 4 bases at J, with 18 bases between. There are 16 residues in the CDR3. The germline V gene has CDR1 SGHNT and CDR2 YENEEA. The CDR3 loop reads CASSDTFDSVYNEQFF. CDR3 sequence (DNA): TGTGCCAGCAGCGACACCTTTGACAGTGTGTACAATGAGCAGTTCTTC. The entire variable domain, with the rest obtained from reference TRBV11-3 and TRBJ2-1, is as follows: EAGVVQSPRYKIIEKKQPVAFWCNPISGHNTLYWYLQNLGQGPELLIRYENEEAVDDSQLPKDRFSAERLKGVDSTLKIQPAELGDSAVYLCASSDTFDSVYNEQFFGPGTRLTVL.

The genes are TRBV27 and TRBJ2-5; 8 positions agree with TRBD1. V trimming: 8 bases; J trimming: 1 base; junction bases outside the gene matches: 12. Germline V gives CDR1 MNHEY, CDR2 SMNVEV (reference sequence). CDR3 size: 16 residues. The DNA for the CDR3 is TGTGCCAGCGCCCTCCTTGGGGGACAGGCCCAAGAGACCCAGTACTTC. Its protein is CASALLGGQAQETQYF.

The chain is built from TRBV19 and TRBJ2-2; no reliable D call. This CDR3 comprises 14 residues. V shed 1 base and J shed 3 bases, with 6 bases lying between them. The V gene's germline CDR1 is LNHDA and CDR2 SQIVND (reference sequence). This chain's CDR3 is CASSIGTDTGELFF. Here the CDR3 DNA reads TGTGCCAGTAGTATAGGAACCGACACCGGGGAGCTGTTTTTT. The full variable domain, its missing parts supplied by reference TRBV19 and TRBJ2-2, is DGGITQSPKYLFRKEGQNVTLSCEQNLNHDAMYWYRQDPGQGLRLIYYSQIVNDFQKGDIAEGYSVSREKKESFPLTVTSAQKNPTAFYLCASSIGTDTGELFFGEGSRLTVL.

The chain is built from TRBV5-1 and TRBJ1-1; D is perhaps TRBD1 (6 bases). Germline lookup yields CDR1 SGHRS and CDR2 YFSETQ. Trimming removed 0 bases at V and 3 bases at J, with 12 bases between. This CDR3 is 15 amino acids long. The CDR3 DNA reads as TGCGCCAGCAGCTTGGCCAAACAGGGATACACTGAAGCTTTCTTT. Its translation: CASSLAKQGYTEAFF.

The rearrangement uses TRBV5-6 and TRBJ1-2, with TRBD1 as a possible D gene (5 bases). This CDR3 contains 13 residues. Between the trimmed V and J ends, which lost 2 bases and 5 bases, there was a span of 10 bases. CDR1 is SGHDT, CDR2 YYEEEE, per germline. This CDR3 is CASSLGVMYGYTF. The CDR3 DNA reads TGTGCCAGCAGCTTAGGGGTAATGTATGGCTACACCTTC.

V and J are TRBV9 and TRBJ2-1; 7 bases are shared with TRBD2. V lost 0 bases, J lost 3 bases, and 0 bases stayed unmatched. The germline V gene encodes CDR1 SGDLS and CDR2 YYNGEE. The CDR3 totals 14 residues. CDR3 sequence (DNA): TGTGCCAGCAGCGTAGGCGGGGGCTACAATGAGCAGTTCTTC. Protein sequence: CASSVGGGYNEQFF.

The CDR3 nucleotides read TGCGCCAGCAGCTTGGGGCCTTTAGTGGCTAACACCATATATTTT. Its translation is CASSLGPLVANTIYF. The chain recombines TRBV5-1 with TRBJ1-3; unclear D gene. V was trimmed by 0 bases and J by 7 bases, leaving 14 bases between them. Germline CDR1 is SGHRS and CDR2 is YFSETQ. The CDR3 is 15 amino acids.

The chain carries TRBV19 and TRBJ2-7; D may be TRBD1 (6 bases). CDR1 is LNHDA, CDR2 SQIVND, per germline (reference sequence). V lost 5 bases, J lost 5 bases, and 10 bases lay in between. The CDR3 extends over 12 amino acids. The CDR3 sequence is CASSFPGDEQYF. CDR3 sequence (DNA): TGTGCCAGTAGTTTTCCAGGGGACGAGCAGTACTTC. Full variable domain (remainder filled in from reference TRBV19 and TRBJ2-7): DGGITQSPKYLFRKEGQNVTLSCEQNLNHDAMYWYRQDPGQGLRLIYYSQIVNDFQKGDIAEGYSVSREKKESFPLTVTSAQKNPTAFYLCASSFPGDEQYFGPGTRLTVT.

This chain connects TRBV6-5 to TRBJ2-7; possibly TRBD1 for D (6 bases). The CDR3 consists of 13 residues. In germline, CDR1 is MNHEY, CDR2 SVGAGI. V was cut by 5 bases and J by 2 bases, with 10 bases left in between. The CDR3 sequence is CASSERTAYEQYF. The CDR3 DNA is TGTGCCAGCAGTGAGAGGACAGCCTACGAGCAGTACTTC.

CDR3 sequence: CASSLLNGGIEAFF. DNA for the CDR3: TGTGCCAGCAGTTTATTAAACGGAGGGATTGAAGCTTTCTTT. The chain couples TRBV27 to TRBJ1-1; D not certain. The germline gives CDR1 MNHEY, CDR2 SMNVEV (reference sequence). V was trimmed by 1 base and J by 7 bases, leaving 13 bases between them. The CDR3 is 14 residues long.

This chain joins TRBV30 and TRBJ2-3; TRBD2 matches at 8 bases. The V segment lost 0 bases and the J segment 5 bases; nucleotides outside the gene matches: 7. The length of the CDR3 is 15 residues. The germline V gene encodes CDR1 GTSNPN and CDR2 SVGIG (reference sequence). In DNA, the CDR3 is TGTGCCTGGAGTGTACAGGTCCTAGCGGGAGATACGCAGTATTTT. The encoded protein is CAWSVQVLAGDTQYF.

The V call is TRBV19, the J call TRBJ1-5; tentative D call: TRBD1 (5 bases). The CDR3 contains 15 residues. Deletions cut 1 base from V and 1 base from J, with 8 bases between. The V gene's germline CDR1 is LNHDA and CDR2 SQIVND (reference sequence). The CDR3 DNA reads as TGTGCCAGTAGTATAGGGGGCTCGAGCAATCAGCCCCAGCATTTT. Amino acids: CASSIGGSSNQPQHF. Drawing the rest from reference TRBV19 and TRBJ1-5, the complete variable domain is DGGITQSPKYLFRKEGQNVTLSCEQNLNHDAMYWYRQDPGQGLRLIYYSQIVNDFQKGDIAEGYSVSREKKESFPLTVTSAQKNPTAFYLCASSIGGSSNQPQHFGDGTRLSIL.

V gene TRBV9 combines with J gene TRBJ1-2, with 8 bases lining up with TRBD1. J gave up 6 bases and V 3 bases, and 7 bases lay outside the gene matches. The CDR3 sequence is 14 residues long. Germline V gene data show CDR1 as SGDLS and CDR2 as YYNGEE. For the CDR3, the DNA is TGTGCCAGCAGCGGGGGGCAGGGGGCCAATGGCTACACCTTC. As protein: CASSGGQGANGYTF.

The V and J genes are TRBV19 and TRBJ2-1; D ambiguous. The germline V gene encodes CDR1 LNHDA and CDR2 SQIVND (reference sequence). This CDR3 spans 12 amino acids. V was cut by 3 bases and J by 4 bases, with 4 bases left in between. The CDR3 protein is CASSIVYNEQFF. The CDR3, as DNA: TGTGCCAGTAGTATCGTGTACAATGAGCAGTTCTTC.

This chain joins TRBV7-9 and TRBJ1-1; a weak D match, TRBD1 (5 bases). V lost 3 bases and J 3 bases, leaving 8 bases between the germline ends. This CDR3 is 13 amino acids long. Germline V gives CDR1 SEHNR, CDR2 FQNEAQ (reference sequence). The CDR3 nucleotides read TGTGCCAGCAGCTTGACAGACTACACTGAAGCTTTCTTT. It yields the protein CASSLTDYTEAFF. The full variable domain, completed using reference TRBV7-9 and TRBJ1-1, is DTGVSQNPRHKITKRGQNVTFRCDPISEHNRLYWYRQTLGQGPEFLTYFQNEAQLEKSRLLSDRFSAERPKGSFSTLEIQRTEQGDSAMYLCASSLTDYTEAFFGQGTRLTVV.

The V call is TRBV27, the J call TRBJ1-6; D possibly corresponds to TRBD1 (5 bases). V was trimmed by 7 bases and J by 8 bases, leaving 12 bases between them. CDR1 is MNHEY, CDR2 SMNVEV, per germline (reference sequence). This CDR3 is built from 13 residues. For the CDR3, the DNA is TGTGCCAGCACGCAGGGTATGGATTCACCCCTCCACTTT. It encodes CASTQGMDSPLHF.

The chain links TRBV7-8 to TRBJ2-7, with 8 bases that match TRBD2. CDR1 and CDR2 from the germline V gene are SGHVS and FQNEAQ. Trimming removed 2 bases from V and 0 bases from J; junction bases left unmatched: 6. This CDR3 is 16 amino acids long. The CDR3 DNA follows: TGTGCCAGCAGCTTAATCGCGGGAGGTTTCTCCTACGAGCAGTACTTC. This translates into CASSLIAGGFSYEQYF. The variable domain in full, completed from reference TRBV7-8 and TRBJ2-7, reads GAGVSQSPRYKVAKRGQDVALRCDPISGHVSLFWYQQALGQGPEFLTYFQNEAQLDKSGLPSDRFFAERPEGSVSTLKIQRTQQEDSAVYLCASSLIAGGFSYEQYFGPGTRLTVT.

J is TRBJ1-2 and V is TRBV6-1, with a tentative D call TRBD1 (5 bases). The length of the CDR3 is 16 residues. Between the trimmed V and J ends, which lost 2 bases and 4 bases, there was a span of 17 bases. Germline CDR1 MNHNS, CDR2 SASEGT. The CDR3 region has the DNA TGTGCCAGCAGTGAATGGGCGGGGGGAAGTGGCTATGGCTACACCTTC. This sequence encodes CASSEWAGGSGYGYTF.

This chain links TRBV6-5 with TRBJ1-2; no clear D. Trimming pared 6 bases from V and 4 bases from J, leaving 9 bases between. Germline V lookup: CDR1 MNHEY, CDR2 SVGAGI. This CDR3 spans 12 amino acids. The CDR3: CASREGIYGYTF. The CDR3 DNA sequence: TGTGCCAGCAGGGAGGGTATCTATGGCTACACCTTC.

J is TRBJ2-5 and V is TRBV7-3; D might be TRBD2 (6 bases). The CDR3 is 14 residues long. The germline CDR1 and CDR2 sequences are SGHTA and FQGTGA. V was clipped by 0 bases and J by 5 bases, with 10 bases between them. CDR3 coding DNA: TGTGCCAGCAGCTTAACGGGGAGCGGGGAGACCCAGTACTTC. Its protein is CASSLTGSGETQYF.

The rearrangement joins TRBV27 to TRBJ1-1; TRBD1 matches at 9 bases. The CDR3 consists of 15 residues. Unmatched junction bases numbered 7, after V lost 4 bases and J lost 4 bases. CDR1 MNHEY and CDR2 SMNVEV come from the germline V gene (reference sequence). DNA for the CDR3: TGTGCCAGCAGTTCGCCCGGGACAGGGCGCACTGAAGCTTTCTTT. Protein: CASSSPGTGRTEAFF.

The chain joins TRBV7-6 to TRBJ2-1, with no clear D. This CDR3 is 13 amino acids long. The V gene's germline CDR1 is SGHVS and CDR2 FNYEAQ. Between the trimmed V and J ends, which lost 1 base and 4 bases, there was a span of 5 bases. In nucleotides, the CDR3 is TGTGCCAGCAGCTTAGAAAGATACAATGAGCAGTTCTTC. This encodes CASSLERYNEQFF.

This sequence joins TRBV4-3 and TRBJ2-7; D gene uncertain. The CDR3 loop spans 15 amino acids. Germline loops: CDR1 LGHNA, CDR2 YSLEER. V lost 0 bases, J lost 3 bases, and 12 bases lay in between. CDR3 in amino acids: CASSQDRKAYYEQYF. The CDR3 coding sequence is TGCGCCAGCAGCCAAGATAGGAAGGCCTACTACGAGCAGTACTTC.

The chain combines TRBV5-4 with TRBJ2-5, with D unclear. Trimming took off 0 bases at V and 2 bases at J, with 5 bases between the two ends. Germline loops: CDR1 SGHNT, CDR2 YYREEE (reference sequence). The CDR3 has 13 residues. The CDR3 nucleotides are TGTGCCAGCAGCTTGGGCCTACAAGAGACCCAGTACTTC. It translates to CASSLGLQETQYF.

The chain joins TRBV7-3 to TRBJ2-7, with 10 nucleotides matching TRBD2. CDR3 size: 18 residues. With 5 bases clipped from V and 3 bases from J, the junction kept 16 bases outside the gene matches. Germline V lookup: CDR1 SGHTA, CDR2 FQGTGA. The CDR3 loop reads CASSKTPGLAGVIYEQYF. Here the CDR3 DNA reads TGTGCCAGCAGCAAGACCCCGGGGCTAGCGGGAGTTATCTACGAGCAGTACTTC.

The rearrangement links TRBV7-3 to TRBJ2-1, with TRBD2 matching 7 bases. Looked up from germline, CDR1 is SGHTA and CDR2 is FQGTGA. The CDR3 runs 15 residues. With V trimmed by 4 bases and J by 8 bases, 11 bases remained unmatched. The CDR3 spells CASSSSPGLSYEQFF. In DNA form, the CDR3 reads TGTGCCAGCAGCTCCAGCCCGGGACTAAGCTATGAGCAGTTCTTC.

The chain links TRBV6-5 to TRBJ1-2; D is perhaps TRBD1 (6 bases). Per germline, CDR1 MNHEY and CDR2 SVGAGI. The CDR3 runs 13 residues. V was shortened by 5 bases and J by 4 bases, with 11 bases between the two germline ends. This CDR3 is CASSPRGSYGYTF. The CDR3 DNA reads TGTGCCAGCAGTCCCAGGGGCAGCTATGGCTACACCTTC.

The chain links TRBV18 to TRBJ1-2; 7 bases fit TRBD1. The CDR3 has 14 residues. Germline V gene lookup returns CDR1 KGHSH and CDR2 LQKENI. V shed 1 base, J shed 8 bases, and the junction held 7 bases outside the gene matches. CDR3 amino acids: CASSPLTGKYGYTF. As DNA, the CDR3 is TGTGCCAGCTCACCACTGACAGGGAAATACGGCTACACCTTC.